Listed here are 15 T cell receptor beta chains from one sample, sequenced in a study of CD8+CD57+ T cells in acquired aplastic anemia. The template for TCR beta VDJ and CDR3 sequence profiling was genomic DNA. TCRdb processed the reads anew with MiXCR; each CDR3 protein has one entry. The sample gives hundreds of thousands of distinct CDR3 sequences, roughly 64% of which show up once; around 4% is in the top ten. The sequenced material came from sorted CD4+, CD8+, or CD8+CD57+ T cells (not recorded which) from PBMCs. The receptors originated from a human donor in good health, serving as a control.

This sequence joins TRBV5-1 and TRBJ2-1, with D possibly TRBD2 on 5 matching bases. The germline V gene has CDR1 SGHRS and CDR2 YFSETQ. The V end lost 4 bases, the J end lost 8 bases, and 25 bases lay between the germline ends. The CDR3 loop spans 17 amino acids. This CDR3 is CASSPLQMRSGSYEQFF. The CDR3 DNA reads as TGCGCCAGCAGCCCCCTTCAGATGCGCAGCGGAAGCTATGAGCAGTTCTTC. Full variable domain (missing parts from reference TRBV5-1 and TRBJ2-1): KAGVTQTPRYLIKTRGQQVTLSCSPISGHRSVSWYQQTPGQGLQFLFEYFSETQRNKGNFPGRFSGRQFSNSRSEMNVSTLELGDSALYLCASSPLQMRSGSYEQFFGPGTRLTVL.

A few counts support this clonotype. This sequence joins TRBV5-1 and TRBJ2-3; possibly TRBD1 for D (5 bases). The CDR3 length is 15 residues. With 1 base removed from V and 6 bases from J, the gap between germline ends came to 15 bases. CDR1 SGHRS and CDR2 YFSETQ come from the germline V gene. DNA of the CDR3: TGCGCCAGCAGCTTGATGACAGCCCAGTGGGATACGCAGTATTTT. This translates into CASSLMTAQWDTQYF.

V and J are TRBV7-9 and TRBJ1-1; D perhaps matches TRBD1 (5 bases). This CDR3 comprises 14 residues. Trimming took off 4 bases at V and 14 bases at J, with 23 bases between the two ends. Looked up from germline, CDR1 is SEHNR and CDR2 is FQNEAQ (reference sequence). In nucleotides, the CDR3 is TGTGCCAGCAGCTCAGGGTGGGAGAACACTGAATACTTCTTT. It is translated as CASSSGWENTEYFF.

V is TRBV7-6 and J is TRBJ1-2; D might be TRBD1 (5 bases). CDR3 length: 15 residues. Between the trimmed V and J ends, which lost 2 bases and 12 bases, there was a span of 22 bases. Germline-derived CDR1 and CDR2 are SGHVS and FNYEAQ. The DNA for the CDR3 is TGTGCCAGCAGCTTAAGAGTAGCGGTGAATCAGGGCGACACCTTC. It is translated as CASSLRVAVNQGDTF.

The chain combines TRBV25-1 with TRBJ2-7; TRBD2 matches at 8 bases. The J segment lost 7 bases and the V segment lost 6 bases, leaving 26 bases of the junction unmatched. The CDR3 is made up of 19 amino acids. The germline gives CDR1 MGHDK, CDR2 SYGVNS. In DNA, the CDR3 is TGTGCCAGCAGATTTATCCCCATGAACCGGGGGGGGGGGCGGCGTGAGCAGTACTTC. Protein: CASRFIPMNRGGGRREQYF.

The chain recombines TRBV5-8 with TRBJ1-1; TRBD1 matches 10 bases. Germline V gene lookup returns CDR1 SGHTS and CDR2 YDEGEE. This CDR3 contains 17 residues. Trimming removed 3 bases from V and 1 base from J; junction bases left unmatched: 9. Here the CDR3 reads CASSWTGGQGTNTEAFF. CDR3 sequence (DNA): TGTGCCAGCAGCTGGACAGGGGGACAGGGGACGAACACTGAAGCTTTCTTT.

The chain couples TRBV2 to TRBJ2-2; 7 bases map to TRBD1. The germline gives CDR1 SNHLY, CDR2 FYNNEI. The CDR3 loop spans 16 amino acids. V was clipped by 7 bases and J by 4 bases; unmatched bases: 12. The CDR3, as DNA: TGTGCCAGCACCCTTCAGGGGGAGAGGAGCACCGGGGAGCTGTTTTTT. It encodes CASTLQGERSTGELFF.

As concerns this clonotype: The junction does not match germline at one end; this may be a read error. V and J are TRBV20-1 and TRBJ2-7; no definite D call. Germline CDR1 is DFQATT and CDR2 is SNEGSKA (reference sequence). The CDR3 consists of 11 residues. The CDR3: CSATLRNAGDF. The CDR3 nucleotides read TGCAGTGCCACTCTGAGGAACGCTGGGGACTTC.

The rearrangement uses TRBV5-1 and TRBJ1-6; the D is unclear. The CDR3 is 14 residues long. From germline, CDR1 is SGHRS and CDR2 YFSETQ. Deletions cut 0 bases from V and 9 bases from J, with 10 bases between. This CDR3 is CASSLVGRASPLHF. The CDR3 nucleotides are TGCGCCAGCAGCTTGGTTGGGAGGGCTTCACCCCTCCACTTT.

The rearrangement links TRBV11-2 to TRBJ2-5; D not certain. CDR3 length: 15 residues. Germline CDR1 SGHAT, CDR2 FQNNGV. V was trimmed by 6 bases and J by 1 base, leaving 15 bases between them. In DNA form, the CDR3 reads TGTGCCAGCAGTCCAACTGACACCGTCCAAGAGACCCAGTACTTC. Residues: CASSPTDTVQETQYF.

The V gene is TRBV5-5, the J gene TRBJ2-7; D may be TRBD2 (6 bases). CDR1 and CDR2 from the germline V gene are SGHKS and YYEKEE (reference sequence). This CDR3 contains 16 residues. V shed 4 bases and J shed 5 bases, with 22 bases lying between them. The CDR3 nucleotides read TGTGCCAGCAGCCGACGGGAGCCGAGGTTGGGGGACGAGCAGTACTTC. Translating it yields CASSRREPRLGDEQYF.

The CDR3 DNA sequence: TGTGCCAGCAGCCGGGAGGTAAGGGACTCCCTGAGCGGCTACACCTTC. It codes for CASSREVRDSLSGYTF. This chain uses TRBV5-4 with TRBJ1-2; a weak D match, TRBD1 (5 bases). With 4 bases removed from V and 8 bases from J, the gap between germline ends came to 24 bases. There are 16 residues in the CDR3. The germline V gene encodes CDR1 SGHNT and CDR2 YYREEE (reference sequence).

This clonotype was detected ten times or more. The chain couples TRBV7-6 to TRBJ2-1; 16 bases fit TRBD2. With V trimmed by 5 bases and J by 3 bases, 4 bases remained unmatched. This CDR3 comprises 17 residues. Germline V gene lookup returns CDR1 SGHVS and CDR2 FNYEAQ. CDR3 amino acids: CASSKGTSGGVYNEQFF. CDR3 in DNA: TGTGCCAGCAGCAAAGGGACTAGCGGGGGGGTCTACAATGAGCAGTTCTTC. Full variable domain (remainder filled in from reference TRBV7-6 and TRBJ2-1): GAGVSQSPRYKVTKRGQDVALRCDPISGHVSLYWYRQALGQGPEFLTYFNYEAQQDKSGLPNDRFSAERPEGSISTLTIQRTEQRDSAMYRCASSKGTSGGVYNEQFFGPGTRLTVL.

As concerns this clonotype: Because it lacks the conserved phenylalanine or tryptophan at the end, this CDR3 is likely a read error. Because the CDR3's place on the DNA is in doubt, the DNA is left out and the CDR3 is given as listed by TCRdb. This chain uses TRBV7-2 with TRBJ1-2; the table assigns TRBD1, which was not confirmed against the DNA. CDR1 is SGHTA, CDR2 FQGNSA, per germline. The CDR3 is made up of 13 amino acids, end residues included. CDR3 amino acids: CASSPARGQGIQE.

J is TRBJ2-1 and V is TRBV10-3; D is uncertain. The end of the DNA fits TRBJ1-1 better, so the J call may be wrong. The CDR3 is made up of 12 amino acids. In germline, CDR1 is ENHRY, CDR2 SYGVKD. CDR3 sequence: CAISLDGEEAFF. CDR3 bases: TGTGCCATCAGTTTAGATGGGGAGGAGGCTTTCTTT.